This entry lists 14 T cell receptor beta chains sequenced from one sample in a study of blood T cell repertoires in COVID-19 (dated by TCRdb to the early 2020s). Library construction relied on the immunoSEQ multiplex PCR assay. TCRdb re-hosts the immuneACCESS table, in-frame sequences only. Its copies lack some clones; in the studies checked, an unresolved V gene accounts for under half of them, and the cause for the rest is not known. The sample includes about 53,000 clones, with more than 80% observed a single time. Approximately 2.6% of the sample is in the top ten clones. The source material was peripheral blood. The receptors were sampled from a man older than 75 with acute or convalescent COVID-19.

V usage is TRBV2 and J usage is TRBJ2-2, with a weak D call TRBD2 (5 bases). The CDR3 covers 16 residues. Per the germline V gene, CDR1 is SNHLY and CDR2 is FYNNEI. Deletions cut 6 bases from V and 2 bases from J, with 16 bases between. CDR3 DNA: TGTGCCAGCAGGCTTCCGGTGACTAAAAACACCGGGGAGCTGTTTTTT. It specifies CASRLPVTKNTGELFF.

The chain employs TRBV19 and TRBJ1-2; D gene unclear. This CDR3 is built from 12 residues. Trimming took off 5 bases at V and 5 bases at J, with 9 bases between the two ends. Germline V gene sequence: CDR1 LNHDA, CDR2 SQIVND (reference sequence). Written as DNA, the CDR3 is TGTGCCAGTAGTGTCTCAGGTTATGGCTACACCTTC. Translating it yields CASSVSGYGYTF.

This clone was seen more than once but under ten times. The rearrangement joins TRBV6-6 to TRBJ1-3, with 7 bases lining up with TRBD1. Germline CDR1 reads MNHNY; CDR2 reads SVGAGI (reference sequence). The trim removed 8 bases at V and 3 bases at J, leaving 1 base unmatched. This CDR3 has 12 amino acids. CDR3 DNA: TGTGCCAGCCGGGACAGTGGAAACACCATATATTTT. This encodes CASRDSGNTIYF.

The gene calls are TRBV7-8 and TRBJ1-5, with D perhaps matching TRBD1 (6 bases). CDR1 is SGHVS and CDR2 is FQNEAQ in the germline V gene. Trimming took 5 bases from V and 3 from J, leaving 14 bases between them. The CDR3 consists of 15 residues. CDR3 DNA sequence: TGTGCCAGCAGCCCCCTACAGGGATCCAATCAGCCCCAGCATTTT. It specifies CASSPLQGSNQPQHF.

This clone was counted only a few times. The chain's CDR3 is CASSSPPLAGRPYEQYF. The CDR3 region has the DNA TGTGCCAGCAGTTCGCCTCCACTAGCGGGACGGCCCTACGAGCAGTACTTC. J is TRBJ2-7 and V is TRBV27, with 10 bases aligning to TRBD2. The CDR3 extends over 17 amino acids. The trim removed 4 bases at V and 2 bases at J, leaving 11 bases unmatched. Germline-derived CDR1 and CDR2 are MNHEY and SMNVEV (reference sequence).

The V gene is TRBV18, the J gene TRBJ2-4; 8 bases are a match to TRBD2. Germline loops: CDR1 KGHSH, CDR2 LQKENI. The trim removed 6 bases at V and 7 bases at J, leaving 14 bases unmatched. The CDR3 loop spans 16 amino acids. The CDR3 bases are TGTGCCAGCTCCCTTAAGACTAGCGCCCTAGGGAACATTCAGTACTTC. Protein: CASSLKTSALGNIQYF.

The J gene is TRBJ1-4, the V gene TRBV3-1 (or the pseudogene TRBV3-2); D gene uncertain. CDR1 LGHDT and CDR2 YNNKEL come from the germline V gene (reference sequence). This CDR3 spans 15 amino acids. Trimming stripped 2 bases from V and 10 bases from J, with 17 bases between. The CDR3 nucleotides are TGTGCCAGCAGCCAATTCGGGGTCCGATTCGGAAAACTGTTTTTT. Translating it yields CASSQFGVRFGKLFF.

The chain joins TRBV7-2 to TRBJ2-3; 7 bases agree with TRBD1. Germline V lookup: CDR1 SGHTA, CDR2 FQGNSA. The ends lost 4 bases at V and 5 bases at J; junction bases unmatched: 6. The CDR3 has 14 amino acids. CDR3 amino acids: CASSSRQGGDTQYF. The DNA for the CDR3 is TGTGCCAGCAGCTCCCGACAGGGTGGAGATACGCAGTATTTT.

The chain links TRBV6-5 to TRBJ1-2, with D possibly matching TRBD1 (5 bases). This CDR3 has 14 amino acids. CDR1 and CDR2 from the germline V gene are MNHEY and SVGAGI. V lost 7 bases and J lost 0, with 12 bases in between. This CDR3 is CASTPDNTNYGYTF. Here the CDR3 DNA reads TGTGCCAGCACCCCGGACAACACTAACTATGGCTACACCTTC.

The chain joins TRBV30 to TRBJ2-7; TRBD2 aligns across 7 bases. Germline CDR1 GTSNPN, CDR2 SVGIG (reference sequence). The length of the CDR3 is 13 residues. The J segment lost 6 bases and the V segment lost 4 bases, leaving 9 bases of the junction unmatched. CDR3 nucleotides: TGTGCCTGGAACTGGAGCGGGGCACGCGAGCAGTACTTC. Encoded protein: CAWNWSGAREQYF.

The chain combines TRBV7-6 with TRBJ2-2; 9 bases fit TRBD2. Germline values: CDR1 SGHVS, CDR2 FNYEAQ. There are 15 residues in the CDR3. Unmatched junction bases numbered 7, after V lost 7 bases and J lost 4 bases. CDR3 in amino acids: CASTLSGGSTGELFF. DNA for the CDR3: TGTGCCAGCACTCTCAGCGGGGGGTCCACCGGGGAGCTGTTTTTT. The full variable domain, rest sourced from reference TRBV7-6 and TRBJ2-2, is GAGVSQSPRYKVTKRGQDVALRCDPISGHVSLYWYRQALGQGPEFLTYFNYEAQQDKSGLPNDRFSAERPEGSISTLTIQRTEQRDSAMYRCASTLSGGSTGELFFGEGSRLTVL.

The genes are TRBV7-6 and TRBJ2-5; TRBD1 matches at 8 bases. The CDR3 has 14 residues. Germline V gene lookup returns CDR1 SGHVS and CDR2 FNYEAQ. V trimming: 2 bases; J trimming: 5 bases; junction bases outside the gene matches: 4. DNA of the CDR3: TGTGCCAGCAGCTTAAGCAGGGGGCGGGAGACCCAGTACTTC. Translation gives CASSLSRGRETQYF.

The chain is built from TRBV5-1 and TRBJ1-2, with no clear D. The length of the CDR3 is 14 residues. The V end was cut by 0 bases, the J end by 2 bases, with 8 bases between. Germline lookup yields CDR1 SGHRS and CDR2 YFSETQ. DNA for the CDR3: TGCGCCAGCAGCTTGGATTTCGCGAACTATGGCTACACCTTC. Translated, it gives CASSLDFANYGYTF.

V usage is TRBV6-2 or TRBV6-3 and J usage is TRBJ2-5; 11 bases are shared with TRBD1. The V gene's germline CDR1 is MNHEY and CDR2 SVGEGT. V lost 5 bases to trimming and J lost 5 bases; unmatched junction nucleotides: 7. The CDR3 runs to 15 residues. As DNA, the CDR3 is TGTGCCAGCAGTCCCCCCGGGACAGGGGGTGAGACCCAGTACTTC. This gives the protein CASSPPGTGGETQYF.